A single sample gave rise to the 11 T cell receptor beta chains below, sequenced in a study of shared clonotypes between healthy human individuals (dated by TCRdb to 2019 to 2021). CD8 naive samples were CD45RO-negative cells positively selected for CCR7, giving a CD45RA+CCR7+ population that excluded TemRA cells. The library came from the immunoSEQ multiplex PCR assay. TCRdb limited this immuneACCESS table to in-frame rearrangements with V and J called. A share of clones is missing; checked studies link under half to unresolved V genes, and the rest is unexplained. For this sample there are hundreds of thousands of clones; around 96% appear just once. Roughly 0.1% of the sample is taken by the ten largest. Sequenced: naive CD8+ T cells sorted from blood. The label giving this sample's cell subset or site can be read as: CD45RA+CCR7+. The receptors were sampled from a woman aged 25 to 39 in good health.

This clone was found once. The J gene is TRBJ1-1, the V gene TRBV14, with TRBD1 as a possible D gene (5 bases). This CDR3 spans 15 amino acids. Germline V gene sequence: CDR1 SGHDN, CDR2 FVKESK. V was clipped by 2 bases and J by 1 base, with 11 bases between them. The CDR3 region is CASSQLVDRNTEAFF. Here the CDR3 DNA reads TGTGCCAGCAGCCAATTGGTCGACAGGAACACTGAAGCTTTCTTT.

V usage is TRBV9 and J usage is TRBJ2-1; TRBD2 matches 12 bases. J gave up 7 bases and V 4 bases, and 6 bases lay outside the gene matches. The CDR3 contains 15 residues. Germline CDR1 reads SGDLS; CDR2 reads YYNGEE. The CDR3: CASSPSGRAGNEQFF. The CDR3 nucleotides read TGTGCCAGCAGCCCTAGCGGGAGGGCGGGGAATGAGCAGTTCTTC.

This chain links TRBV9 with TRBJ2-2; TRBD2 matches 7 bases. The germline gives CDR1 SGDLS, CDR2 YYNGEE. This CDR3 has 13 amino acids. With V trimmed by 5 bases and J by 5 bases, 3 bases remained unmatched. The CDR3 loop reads CASRSGGTGELFF. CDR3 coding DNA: TGTGCCAGCAGATCCGGGGGGACCGGGGAGCTGTTTTTT.

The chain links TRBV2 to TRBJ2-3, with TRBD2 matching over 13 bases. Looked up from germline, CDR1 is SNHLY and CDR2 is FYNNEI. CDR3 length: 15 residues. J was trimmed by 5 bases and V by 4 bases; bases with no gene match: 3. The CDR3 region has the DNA TGTGCCAGCAGTGGCACTAGCGGGAGGGGAGATACGCAGTATTTT. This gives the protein CASSGTSGRGDTQYF.

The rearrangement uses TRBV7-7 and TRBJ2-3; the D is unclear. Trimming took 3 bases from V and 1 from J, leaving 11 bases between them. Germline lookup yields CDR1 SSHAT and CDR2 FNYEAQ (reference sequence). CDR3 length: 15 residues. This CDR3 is CASSFSADGTDTQYF. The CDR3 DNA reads TGTGCCAGCAGCTTCTCGGCAGACGGCACAGATACGCAGTATTTT. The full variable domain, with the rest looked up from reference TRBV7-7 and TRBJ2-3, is GAGVSQSPRYKVTKRGQDVTLRCDPISSHATLYWYQQALGQGPEFLTYFNYEAQPDKSGLPSDRFSAERPEGSISTLTIQRTEQRDSAMYRCASSFSADGTDTQYFGPGTRLTVL.

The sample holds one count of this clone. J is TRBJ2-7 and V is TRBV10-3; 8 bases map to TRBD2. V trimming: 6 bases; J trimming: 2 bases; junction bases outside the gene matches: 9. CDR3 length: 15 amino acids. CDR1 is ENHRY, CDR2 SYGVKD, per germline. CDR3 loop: CAIRYKGTRAYEQYF. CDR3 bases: TGTGCCATCAGATACAAAGGGACTAGGGCCTACGAGCAGTACTTC.

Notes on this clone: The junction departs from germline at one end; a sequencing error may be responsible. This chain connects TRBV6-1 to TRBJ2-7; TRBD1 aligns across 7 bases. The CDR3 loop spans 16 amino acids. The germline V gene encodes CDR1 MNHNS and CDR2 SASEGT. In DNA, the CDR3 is TGTGCCAGCCGTGAAGGGGGCTCAAGTTTCCCCTACGAGCAGTACTTC. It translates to CASREGGSSFPYEQYF.

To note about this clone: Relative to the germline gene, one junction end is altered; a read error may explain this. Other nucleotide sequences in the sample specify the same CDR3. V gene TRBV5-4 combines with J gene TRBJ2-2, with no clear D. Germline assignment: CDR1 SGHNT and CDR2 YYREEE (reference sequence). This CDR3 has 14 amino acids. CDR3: CASSLGQSTGELFF. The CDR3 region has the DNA TGTGCTAGCAGCTTGGGCCAGTCCACCGGGGAGCTGTTTTTT.

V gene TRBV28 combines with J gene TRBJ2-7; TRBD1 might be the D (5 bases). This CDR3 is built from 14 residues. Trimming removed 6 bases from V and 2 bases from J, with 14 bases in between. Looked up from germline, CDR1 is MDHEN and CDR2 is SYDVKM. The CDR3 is CASRRQPDTYEQYF. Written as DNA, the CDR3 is TGTGCCAGCAGGCGACAGCCGGATACCTACGAGCAGTACTTC.

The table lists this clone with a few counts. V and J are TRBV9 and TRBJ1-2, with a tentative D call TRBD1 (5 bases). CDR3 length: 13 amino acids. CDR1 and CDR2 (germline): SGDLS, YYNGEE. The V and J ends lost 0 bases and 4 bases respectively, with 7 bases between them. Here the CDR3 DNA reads TGTGCCAGCAGCGTAGGTGACAGCTATGGCTACACCTTC. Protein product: CASSVGDSYGYTF. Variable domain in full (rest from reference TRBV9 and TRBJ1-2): DSGVTQTPKHLITATGQRVTLRCSPRSGDLSVYWYQQSLDQGLQFLIQYYNGEERAKGNILERFSAQQFPDLHSELNLSSLELGDSALYFCASSVGDSYGYTFGSGTRLTVV.

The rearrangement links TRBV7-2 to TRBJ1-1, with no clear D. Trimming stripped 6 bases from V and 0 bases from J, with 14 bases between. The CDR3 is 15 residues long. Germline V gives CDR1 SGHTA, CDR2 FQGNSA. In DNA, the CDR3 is TGTGCCAGCAGACGCCCCTGGTCGATGAACACTGAAGCTTTCTTT. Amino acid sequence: CASRRPWSMNTEAFF.